Here is one TCR beta chain with its context. This CDR3 is also generated by other DNA sequences in the sample. Using immunoSEQ multiplex PCR, the repertoire was profiled, and TCRdb retains in-frame clones only, with some absent. This sample has some 120,000 clones; 80% to 90% occur once, and the top ten carry 1.1%. The sample originates from a study of control samples from healthy donors and cancer patients. Sequences were obtained from PBMCs. This sequence originates from a woman aged 45 to 65 with colorectal cancer.

The CDR3 reads CSVEGGREQFF. The CDR3 DNA reads as TGCAGCGTTGAAGGGGGGAGGGAGCAGTTCTTC. This chain joins TRBV29-1 and TRBJ2-1, with D possibly TRBD2 on 6 matching bases. Trimming cost V 1 base and J 10 bases, with 8 bases left between them. Germline V gene sequence: CDR1 SQVTM, CDR2 ANQGSEA. This CDR3 comprises 11 residues.